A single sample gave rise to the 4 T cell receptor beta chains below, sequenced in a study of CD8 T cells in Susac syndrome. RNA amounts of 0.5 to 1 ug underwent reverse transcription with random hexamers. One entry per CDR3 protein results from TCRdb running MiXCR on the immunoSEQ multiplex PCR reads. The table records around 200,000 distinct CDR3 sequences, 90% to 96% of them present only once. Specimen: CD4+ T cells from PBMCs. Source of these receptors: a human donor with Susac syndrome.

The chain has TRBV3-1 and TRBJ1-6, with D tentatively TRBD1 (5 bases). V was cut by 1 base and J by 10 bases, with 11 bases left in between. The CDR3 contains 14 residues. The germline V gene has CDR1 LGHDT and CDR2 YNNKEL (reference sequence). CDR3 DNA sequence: TGTGCCAGCAGCCAAGTGCAGGGTGAGTCACCCCTCCACTTT. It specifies CASSQVQGESPLHF.

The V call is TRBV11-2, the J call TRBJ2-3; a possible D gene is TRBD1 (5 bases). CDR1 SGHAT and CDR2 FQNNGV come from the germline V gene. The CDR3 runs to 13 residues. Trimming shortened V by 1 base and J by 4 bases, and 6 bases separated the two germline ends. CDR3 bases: TGTGCCAGCAGCTTAGTGGGGCCAGATACGCAGTATTTT. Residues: CASSLVGPDTQYF.

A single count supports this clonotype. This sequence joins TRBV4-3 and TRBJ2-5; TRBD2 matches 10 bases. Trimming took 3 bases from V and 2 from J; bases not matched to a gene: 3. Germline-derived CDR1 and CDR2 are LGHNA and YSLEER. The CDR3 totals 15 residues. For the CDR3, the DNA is TGCGCCAGCAGCCATCTAGCGGGGGCTCAAGAGACCCAGTACTTC. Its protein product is CASSHLAGAQETQYF.

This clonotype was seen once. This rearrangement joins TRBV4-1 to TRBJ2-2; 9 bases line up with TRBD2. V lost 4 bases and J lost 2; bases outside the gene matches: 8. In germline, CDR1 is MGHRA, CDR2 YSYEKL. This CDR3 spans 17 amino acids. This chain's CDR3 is CASSPIVTSGNTGELFF. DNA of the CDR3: TGCGCCAGCAGCCCAATAGTGACTAGCGGCAACACCGGGGAGCTGTTTTTT.